A selection of T cell receptor beta chains follows, all from one sample in a study of blood T cell repertoires in COVID-19. The method was immunoSEQ multiplex PCR; TCRdb's version includes in-frame clones alone and lacks a portion of them. The profile shows more than 300,000 clones, 89% of them singletons. The source material was peripheral blood. The receptors shown here come from a man aged 18-30 years who had recovered from COVID-19. The CDR3 runs from the conserved cysteine through the conserved F or W. Each record gives: V gene, D gene, clone size, J gene, CDR3 DNA, CDR3 protein. D genes are given only for firm matches. Clone size appears in some rows only: once, few, many, or a class for an expanded clone.

TRBV18	-	-	TRBJ2-3	TGTGCCAGCTCATCTCAGCGGGCCCTTAGCACAGATACGCAGTATTTT	CASSSQRALSTDTQYF
TRBV7-9	TRBD1	-	TRBJ1-1	TGTGCCAGCAGCGCTTCGACCGGGACAGAACTTATCTGGGGTTTCTTT	CASSASTGTELIWGFF
TRBV9	-	-	TRBJ2-2	TGTGCCAGCAGCGTAGGGACCAACAGGGCGGACACCGGGGAGCTGTTTTTT	CASSVGTNRADTGELFF
TRBV10-1	TRBD1	few	TRBJ2-2	TGCGCCAGCAGGGACAGGGAATTCATCGGGGAGCTGTTTTTT	CASRDREFIGELFF
TRBV6-5	TRBD2	few	TRBJ2-5	TGTGCCAGCAACGCCGGGACTAGCGGGCCAGAGACCCAGTACTTC	CASNAGTSGPETQYF
TRBV6-5	TRBD1	few	TRBJ1-3	TGTGCCATCGGGACAGGGATGGGAAACACCATATATTTT	CAIGTGMGNTIYF
TRBV19	-	once	TRBJ1-5	TGTGCCAGTATTAACCAGGGGAGCAATCAGCCCCAGCATTTT	CASINQGSNQPQHF
TRBV12-3/TRBV12-4	-	-	TRBJ2-2	TGTGCCAGCAGTTTTATCGGGGAGCTGTTTTTT	CASSFIGELFF
TRBV13	TRBD1	-	TRBJ1-2	TGTGCCAGCAGCATCGACAGGGGTTGGCTTGGCTACACCTTC	CASSIDRGWLGYTF
TRBV18	TRBD1	-	TRBJ1-2	TGTGCCAGCTCGGACGGGACAGGGGGCAAAGGCTACACCTTC	CASSDGTGGKGYTF
TRBV19	TRBD1	-	TRBJ2-7	TGTGCCAGTAGTATAGGCAGGGGGCTAGGGGAGCAGTACTTC	CASSIGRGLGEQYF
TRBV27	TRBD2	-	TRBJ2-3	TGTGCCAGCAGTTTACTAGCGGGAGCGGGTGCAGATACGCAGTATTTT	CASSLLAGAGADTQYF
TRBV5-1	-	-	TRBJ1-4	TGCGCCAGCAGCTTGGCCCCCCGACAGTCTAATGAAAAACTGTTTTTT	CASSLAPRQSNEKLFF
TRBV9	TRBD1	once	TRBJ1-1	TGTGCCAGCAGCGCGGAGGGGGCCGGGGGTGAAGCTTTCTTT	CASSAEGAGGEAFF
TRBV18	TRBD1	-	TRBJ2-1	TGTGCCAGCTCAACGGTAGGACAGGGGGCAAGCAATGAGCAGTTCTTC	CASSTVGQGASNEQFF
TRBV11-3	TRBD1	-	TRBJ1-5	TGTGCCAGCACAGACAGGGGAAAGGGAGGTCAGCCCCAGCATTTT	CASTDRGKGGQPQHF
TRBV25-1	TRBD1	-	TRBJ2-1	TGTGCCAGCAGTCAGGGGGCGTCAGATGAGCAGTTCTTC	CASSQGASDEQFF
TRBV27	TRBD2	-	TRBJ2-1	TGTGCCAGCAGTTTAGGCGGGAGCTACAATGAGCAGTTCTTC	CASSLGGSYNEQFF
TRBV27	TRBD1	-	TRBJ1-1	TGTGCCAGCAGTTTACGGACAGGGGGCTTGGACACTGAAGCTTTCTTT	CASSLRTGGLDTEAFF
TRBV15	-	once	TRBJ2-4	TGTGCCACCAGCAGAGAGGGGGCGGCCAAAAACATTCAGTACTTC	CATSREGAAKNIQYF
TRBV4-1	TRBD1	-	TRBJ1-4	TGCGCCAGCAGCCGCTCCGGGACAGGGGGTGAAAAACTGTTTTTT	CASSRSGTGGEKLFF
TRBV2	TRBD1	few	TRBJ2-7	TGTGCCAGCAGTGCTGACAGGGACCCCACCTACGAGCAGTACTTC	CASSADRDPTYEQYF
TRBV28	TRBD1	-	TRBJ1-1	TGTGCCAGCAGGCGAACACAGGGGCGAGCTGAAGCTTTCTTT	CASRRTQGRAEAFF
TRBV11-2	-	-	TRBJ2-7	TGTGCCAGCAGCTATGGGGCGGTTTACGAGCAGTACTTC	CASSYGAVYEQYF
TRBV5-1	-	-	TRBJ1-2	TGCGCCAGCAGCTTGGAAGGGGGGGCAAGCGGCTACACCTTC	CASSLEGGASGYTF
TRBV7-9	TRBD2	-	TRBJ2-2	TGTGCCAGCAGCCCGGGACTAGCGGGACCCTCTACGAACACCGGGGAGCTGTTTTTT	CASSPGLAGPSTNTGELFF
TRBV29-1	-	once	TRBJ2-5	TGCAGCACCCGAGGGGGAAGGGAGACCCAGTACTTC	CSTRGGRETQYF
TRBV6-2/TRBV6-3	TRBD1	-	TRBJ1-2	TGTGCCAGCAGCCGACAGGGGAGCTATGGCTACACCTTC	CASSRQGSYGYTF
TRBV18	-	-	TRBJ1-6	TGTGCCAGCTCCCCTGTTCCGGGGGTTAATTCACCCCTCCACTTT	CASSPVPGVNSPLHF
TRBV12-3/TRBV12-4	-	-	TRBJ1-1	TGTGCCAGCAGCCGGACAGACGCTGAAGCTTTCTTT	CASSRTDAEAFF
TRBV27	-	-	TRBJ1-5	TGTGCCAGCAGTCCGCAAGGGGTATACCAGCCCCAGCATTTT	CASSPQGVYQPQHF